These 9 T cell receptor beta chains share one sample of origin, sequenced in a study of glioma-infiltrating T cells after dendritic cell vaccination. The method was immunoSEQ multiplex PCR; TCRdb's version includes in-frame clones alone and lacks a portion of them. The sample contains 80,000 to 100,000 clones, around three quarters of which appear only once. The source was blood, collected before dendritic cell vaccination. These receptor sequences come from a human donor with glioblastoma.

The chain links TRBV5-1 to TRBJ2-1; D unclear. The V gene lost 0 bases and the J gene lost 0 bases, with 7 bases spanning the gap. The germline V gene has CDR1 SGHRS and CDR2 YFSETQ. This CDR3 is 15 amino acids long. CDR3 coding DNA: TGCGCCAGCAGCTTGGAAACTCTCTCCTACAATGAGCAGTTCTTC. This sequence encodes CASSLETLSYNEQFF.

This chain joins TRBV4-1 and TRBJ2-7; TRBD2 agrees at 7 bases. The CDR3 sequence is 16 residues long. CDR1 and CDR2 from the germline V gene are MGHRA and YSYEKL. With V trimmed by 1 base and J by 2 bases, 8 bases remained unmatched. In nucleotides, the CDR3 is TGCGCCAGCAGCCAAGGGGGGGGACTACCGGCCTACGAGCAGTACTTC. Its protein is CASSQGGGLPAYEQYF.

This clone has a single count. The chain couples TRBV7-6 to TRBJ2-5, with D possibly being TRBD2 (6 bases). V was trimmed by 5 bases and J by 2 bases, leaving 9 bases between them. CDR1 is SGHVS and CDR2 is FNYEAQ in the germline V gene. The CDR3 is 13 residues long. The CDR3 DNA reads TGTGCCAGCAGCCAAGGGAGGCAAGAGACCCAGTACTTC. Protein: CASSQGRQETQYF.

The V call is TRBV6-1, the J call TRBJ2-3; 9 bases agree with TRBD2. J lost 5 bases, V lost 4 bases, and 10 bases had no gene match. Germline CDR1 is MNHNS and CDR2 is SASEGT. CDR3 length: 16 residues. Here the CDR3 reads CASSAQRGAAGDTQYF. CDR3 sequence (DNA): TGTGCCAGCAGTGCCCAGCGGGGGGCCGCGGGAGATACGCAGTATTTT.

This rearrangement joins TRBV5-1 to TRBJ1-1; possible D gene TRBD1, 6 bases. Germline loops: CDR1 SGHRS, CDR2 YFSETQ. This CDR3 region has 15 residues. Trimming removed 4 bases from V and 1 base from J, with 14 bases in between. The CDR3: CASSIMDSRNTEAFF. The CDR3 DNA reads TGCGCCAGCAGCATCATGGACAGCCGGAACACTGAAGCTTTCTTT.

The rearrangement uses TRBV5-4 and TRBJ2-3; D might be TRBD2 (6 bases). Germline lookup yields CDR1 SGHNT and CDR2 YYREEE (reference sequence). The CDR3 is 12 residues long. Between the trimmed V and J ends, which lost 4 bases and 6 bases, there was a span of 9 bases. This chain's CDR3 is CASSQTRDTQYF. The CDR3, as DNA: TGTGCCAGCAGCCAGACTAGGGATACGCAGTATTTT.

CDR3 nucleotide sequence: TGCGCCAGCAGCTGGGCCGGGGGGTCGGGCTACGAGCAGTACTTC. Translating gives CASSWAGGSGYEQYF. This chain joins TRBV5-1 and TRBJ2-7, with TRBD2 matching 7 bases. This CDR3 has 15 residues. Germline V gene lookup returns CDR1 SGHRS and CDR2 YFSETQ. Trimming removed 3 bases from V and 3 bases from J; junction bases left unmatched: 9.

CDR3 residues: CASSPQQGLTLHF. Here the CDR3 DNA reads TGTGCCAGCAGTCCCCAACAGGGTCTAACCCTCCACTTT. V is TRBV27 and J is TRBJ1-6, with D maybe TRBD1 (6 bases). The CDR3 loop spans 13 amino acids. V lost 5 bases and J 14 bases, leaving 16 bases between the germline ends. Per germline, CDR1 MNHEY and CDR2 SMNVEV (reference sequence).

This chain links TRBV5-1 with TRBJ1-3; 8 bases agree with TRBD1. After removal of 4 bases from V and 4 bases from J, the junction contained 13 bases not matched to a gene. This CDR3 comprises 17 residues. Germline loops: CDR1 SGHRS, CDR2 YFSETQ. CDR3: CASSLIFGQGLGNTIYF. CDR3 DNA sequence: TGCGCCAGCAGCCTGATATTTGGACAGGGTCTCGGAAACACCATATATTTT.